Sequencing of this T cell receptor beta chain was carried out in a study of shared clonotypes between healthy human individuals. Background on the study: Plates per donor: three CD4 naive, three CD4 memory, two CD8 naive, one CD8 memory. Study results and limitations: With a handful of donors compared, roughly 5% of naive CD4 clonotypes were shared.

The assay was run at deep level. Generated by immunoSEQ multiplex PCR, the TCRdb table keeps only in-frame clones and is missing some. This sample has over 1.4 million clones; around 97% occur once, and the top ten carry roughly 1.2%. Naive CD45RA+ and memory CD45RA-negative subsets were split from CD4+ cells. Note on this clone: The antigen is undetermined.

The receptor's source is a man aged 30 to 39 in good health. What was sequenced was naive CD4+ T cells sorted from blood. Subset: CD45RA+ positively selected.

CDR3 sequence reads: CASSLDPGLNTEAFF. The CDR3 bases are TGTGCCAGCAGCTTAGATCCGGGGCTGAACACTGAAGCTTTCTTT. The J gene is TRBJ1-1, the V gene TRBV7-8; D perhaps matches TRBD1 (5 bases). This CDR3 region has 15 residues. Germline assignment: CDR1 SGHVS and CDR2 FQNEAQ. Trimming removed 1 base at V and 0 bases at J, with 9 bases between.